One and the same sample provided the 11 T cell receptor beta chains below, sequenced in a study of regulatory T cells in long-lasting Graves disease (dated by TCRdb to the early 2020s). The library relied on multiplex PCR. TCRdb records Illumina HiSeq 4000 as the sequencer. iRepertoire HTBI primers and Arm-PCR amplification of CDR3 regions were used to construct TCR beta libraries. TCRdb trimmed the raw reads at Q25, called clones with MiXCR and kept productive beta chains. Entries that share a CDR3 protein sequence are merged under the most common genes and DNA. This sample is represented by around 510,000 distinct CDR3 sequences; less than 25% of them were singletons. 7.8% of the sample is held by the ten biggest clonotypes. The time point label, read with the paper, signifies: persistent/refractory GD, antithyroid drugs over 5 years with positive TRAb. For both TCR sequencing and RNA sequencing, RNA was extracted from PBMCs in TRIzol.

The sample was peripheral blood mononuclear cells (PBMCs), taken when the disease was refractory, from a patient treated with antithyroid drugs. These receptors came from a female donor with Graves disease.

The chain combines TRBV28 with TRBJ2-3, with 9 bases aligning to TRBD1. The junction had 11 bases not matched to a gene; V was cut back by 5 bases and J by 2 bases. Germline V gene data show CDR1 as MDHEN and CDR2 as SYDVKM. This CDR3 has 17 residues. The CDR3 protein is CASSLNLTGGDTDTQYF. CDR3 in DNA: TGTGCCAGCAGTCTAAACCTGACAGGGGGGGACACAGATACGCAGTATTTT. Full variable domain (outside the CDR3, taken from reference TRBV28 and TRBJ2-3): DVKVTQSSRYLVKRTGEKVFLECVQDMDHENMFWYRQDPGLGLRLIYFSYDVKMKEKGDIPEGYSVSREKKERFSLILESASTNQTSMYLCASSLNLTGGDTDTQYFGPGTRLTVL.

V and J are TRBV6-1 and TRBJ1-2; D is perhaps TRBD1 (5 bases). This CDR3 is built from 15 residues. Trimming pared 6 bases from V and 5 bases from J, leaving 19 bases between. The germline gives CDR1 MNHNS, CDR2 SASEGT. Here the CDR3 DNA reads TGTGCCAGCAGAGACCGACGACGAAGGGGATATGGCTACACCTTC. Its translation: CASRDRRRRGYGYTF.

This clonotype was seen many times. V is TRBV6-2 or TRBV6-3 and J is TRBJ2-5; 7 bases fit TRBD2. The trim removed 2 bases at V and 6 bases at J, leaving 3 bases unmatched. This CDR3 comprises 13 residues. CDR1 is MNHEY, CDR2 SVGEGT, per germline. In DNA, the CDR3 is TGTGCCAGCAGTTACCCGGGGGGACAGACCCAGTACTTC. Its protein is CASSYPGGQTQYF.

The rearrangement uses TRBV29-1 and TRBJ1-5; tentative D call: TRBD1 (6 bases). Germline V CDR1 and CDR2: SQVTM, ANQGSEA. This CDR3 contains 12 residues. V gave up 7 bases and J gave up 5 bases, with 12 bases separating them. CDR3 amino acids: CSDATGYQPQHF. CDR3 nucleotide sequence: TGCAGCGACGCGACAGGTTATCAGCCCCAGCATTTT.

On this clonotype: Since a much larger clone is just one base distant, this may be a read error. The chain carries TRBV6-5 and TRBJ2-7; D may match TRBD1 or TRBD2 (5 bases each). The V and J ends lost 0 bases and 1 base respectively, with 10 bases between them. The germline gives CDR1 MNHEY, CDR2 SVGAGI. The length of the CDR3 is 15 residues. CDR3 region: CASSYSRGRSYEQYF. As DNA, the CDR3 is TGTGCCAGCAGTTACTCGAGGGGCAGGTCCTACGAGCAGTACTTC.

As concerns this clonotype: A junction boundary mismatches the germline segment, possibly from a read error. V and J are TRBV28 and TRBJ1-1; D uncertain. Germline V CDR1 and CDR2: MDHEN, SYDVKM. This CDR3 is built from 13 residues. In nucleotides, the CDR3 is TGTGCCAGCAGTTTAGAGCTGAACACTGAAGCTCTCTTT. As protein: CASSLELNTEALF.

A few counts support this clonotype. V gene TRBV7-8 combines with J gene TRBJ2-2; 13 bases align to TRBD2. J gave up 6 bases and V 4 bases, and 8 bases lay outside the gene matches. The germline gives CDR1 SGHVS, CDR2 FQNEAQ. The CDR3 runs to 17 residues. This CDR3 is CASSSGTSGDFSGELFF. In nucleotides, the CDR3 is TGTGCCAGCAGCTCTGGGACTAGCGGGGACTTTTCCGGGGAGCTGTTTTTT.

The chain employs TRBV20-1 and TRBJ2-7, with a weak D call TRBD1 (5 bases). The germline V gene encodes CDR1 DFQATT and CDR2 SNEGSKA (reference sequence). There are 13 residues in the CDR3. V was cut by 6 bases and J by 0 bases, with 12 bases left in between. CDR3 residues: CSAKRDSSYEQYF. The CDR3 nucleotides read TGCAGTGCGAAAAGAGACAGCTCCTACGAGCAGTACTTC.

This clonotype was recorded at least ten times. The V call is TRBV11-2, the J call TRBJ2-5; D might be TRBD1 or TRBD2, each matching 5 bases. V was trimmed by 2 bases and J by 5 bases, leaving 12 bases between them. Germline V lookup: CDR1 SGHAT, CDR2 FQNNGV. The CDR3 length is 14 residues. CDR3 DNA sequence: TGTGCCAGCAGCTTATCTGGGACGGGGGAGACCCAGTACTTC. Its protein product is CASSLSGTGETQYF.

The rearrangement uses TRBV5-1 and TRBJ1-1, with TRBD1 matching 10 bases. Unmatched junction bases numbered 4, after V lost 0 bases and J lost 5 bases. This CDR3 is 15 amino acids long. Germline V lookup: CDR1 SGHRS, CDR2 YFSETQ. The CDR3: CASSLGTGGLTEAFF. CDR3 sequence (DNA): TGCGCCAGCAGCTTGGGGACAGGGGGTTTGACTGAAGCTTTCTTT.

The gene calls are TRBV5-1 and TRBJ2-2, with 10 bases that match TRBD2. Germline V gene data show CDR1 as SGHRS and CDR2 as YFSETQ. With V trimmed by 1 base and J by 6 bases, 18 bases remained unmatched. The CDR3 totals 20 residues. The CDR3 DNA follows: TGCGCCAGCAGCTTGCCACGGACTAGCGGACTTAAAAGCTGGCCCGGGGAGCTGTTTTTT. Translation: CASSLPRTSGLKSWPGELFF.